This T cell receptor beta chain was documented in a study of shared clonotypes between healthy human individuals. Study-wide results and limits: Clonotypes shared by all four sorted-subset donors had higher generation probabilities than non-shared clonotypes. Generally, estimated richness proved larger in naive subsets than it did in memory subsets. Expectations were that clonotype sharing among donors would be affected by sequencing depth.

Worth noting for this clone: Its antigen is undetermined.

The CDR3 is made up of 16 amino acids. Germline loops: CDR1 MGHRA, CDR2 YSYEKL. Losses at the gene ends were 0 bases for V and 9 bases for J; bases not matched to a gene: 7. Profiling relied on immunoSEQ multiplex PCR, and the TCRdb table lists in-frame clones only, not all of them. The table lists about 730,000 clones, 72% of them singletons. This sequence joins TRBV4-1 and TRBJ2-4; 11 positions match TRBD1. The material sequenced was memory CD4+ T cells sorted from blood. This sample's subset: CD45RA-negative fraction. This clonotype was obtained from a woman in her 30s in good health. The CDR3: CASSQDQGTGGRIQYF. The CDR3 DNA follows: TGCGCCAGCAGCCAAGATCAAGGGACAGGGGGGCGCATTCAGTACTTC.